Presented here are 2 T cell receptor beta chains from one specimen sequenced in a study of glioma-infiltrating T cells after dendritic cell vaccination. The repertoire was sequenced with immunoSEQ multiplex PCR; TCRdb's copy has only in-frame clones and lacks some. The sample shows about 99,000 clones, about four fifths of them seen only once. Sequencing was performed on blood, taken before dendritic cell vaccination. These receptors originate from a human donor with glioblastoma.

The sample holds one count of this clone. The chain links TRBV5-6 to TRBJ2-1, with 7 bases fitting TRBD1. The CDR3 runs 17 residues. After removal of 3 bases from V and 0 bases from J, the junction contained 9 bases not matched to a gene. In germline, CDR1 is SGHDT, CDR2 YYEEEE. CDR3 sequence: CASSSTGLLSSYNEQFF. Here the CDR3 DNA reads TGTGCCAGCAGCTCGACAGGGCTGTTGAGCTCCTACAATGAGCAGTTCTTC.

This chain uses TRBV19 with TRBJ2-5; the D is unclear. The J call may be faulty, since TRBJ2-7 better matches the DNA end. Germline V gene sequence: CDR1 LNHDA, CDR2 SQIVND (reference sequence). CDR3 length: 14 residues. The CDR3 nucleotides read TGTGCCAGTAGTATAGCACAGAGCTCCTACGAGCAGTACTTC. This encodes CASSIAQSSYEQYF.